This record looks at one T cell receptor beta chain sequence and its context. The ends lost 1 base at V and 0 bases at J; junction bases unmatched: 6. The CDR3 consists of 18 residues. The V gene's germline CDR1 is SGHTA and CDR2 FQGNSA. The assay was immunoSEQ multiplex PCR, and TCRdb's table has in-frame clones only and misses some. The sample yields hundreds of thousands of clones, roughly 90% seen once. The data were obtained in a study of blood T cell repertoires in COVID-19. Source material: PBMCs or T cells enriched from blood (not recorded which). The TCR sequence derives from a woman aged 45 to 65 who had recovered from COVID-19. The rearrangement links TRBV7-2 to TRBJ2-3, with 11 nucleotides matching TRBD2. The CDR3 DNA follows: TGTGCCAGCAGCTTAGAAGCTAGCGGGAGGCTTAGCACAGATACGCAGTATTTT. Translation: CASSLEASGRLSTDTQYF.